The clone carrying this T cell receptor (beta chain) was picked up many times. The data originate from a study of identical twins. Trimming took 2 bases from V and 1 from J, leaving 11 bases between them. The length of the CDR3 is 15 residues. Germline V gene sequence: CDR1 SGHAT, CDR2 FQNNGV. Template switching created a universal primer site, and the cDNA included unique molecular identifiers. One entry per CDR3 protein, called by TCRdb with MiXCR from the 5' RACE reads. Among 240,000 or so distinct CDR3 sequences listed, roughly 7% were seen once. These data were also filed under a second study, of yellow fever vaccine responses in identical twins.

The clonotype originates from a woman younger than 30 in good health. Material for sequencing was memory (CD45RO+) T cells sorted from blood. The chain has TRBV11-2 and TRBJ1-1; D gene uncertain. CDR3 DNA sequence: TGTGCCAGCAGCTTAATAAGACTCAGGAACACTGAAGCTTTCTTT. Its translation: CASSLIRLRNTEAFF. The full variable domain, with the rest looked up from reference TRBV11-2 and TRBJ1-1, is EAGVAQSPRYKIIEKRQSVAFWCNPISGHATLYWYQQILGQGPKLLIQFQNNGVVDDSQLPKDRFSAERLKGVDSTLKIQPAKLEDSAVYLCASSLIRLRNTEAFFGQGTRLTVV.